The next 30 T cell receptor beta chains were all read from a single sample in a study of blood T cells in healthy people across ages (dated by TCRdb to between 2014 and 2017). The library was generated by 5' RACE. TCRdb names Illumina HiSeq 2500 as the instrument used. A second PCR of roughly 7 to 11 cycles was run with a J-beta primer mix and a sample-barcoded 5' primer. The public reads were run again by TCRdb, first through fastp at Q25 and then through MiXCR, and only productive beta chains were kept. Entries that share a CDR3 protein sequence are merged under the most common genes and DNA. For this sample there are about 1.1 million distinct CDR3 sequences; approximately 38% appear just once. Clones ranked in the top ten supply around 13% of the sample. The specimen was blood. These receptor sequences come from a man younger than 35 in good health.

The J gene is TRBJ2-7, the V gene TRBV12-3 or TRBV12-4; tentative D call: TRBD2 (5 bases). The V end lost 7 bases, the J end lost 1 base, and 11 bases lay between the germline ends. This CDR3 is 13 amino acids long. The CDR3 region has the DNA TGTGCCAGCACCTGGAGGCGGTCCTACGAGCAGTACTTC. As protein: CASTWRRSYEQYF.

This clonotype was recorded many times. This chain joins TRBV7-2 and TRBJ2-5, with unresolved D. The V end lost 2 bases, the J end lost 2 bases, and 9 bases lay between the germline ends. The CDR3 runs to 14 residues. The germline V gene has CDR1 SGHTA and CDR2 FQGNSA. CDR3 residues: CASSLSGMQETQYF. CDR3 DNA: TGTGCCAGCAGCTTATCTGGGATGCAAGAGACCCAGTACTTC. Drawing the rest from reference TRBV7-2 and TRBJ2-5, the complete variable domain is GAGVSQSPSNKVTEKGKDVELRCDPISGHTALYWYRQSLGQGLEFLIYFQGNSAPDKSGLPSDRFSAERTGGSVSTLTIQRTQQEDSAVYLCASSLSGMQETQYFGPGTRLLVL.

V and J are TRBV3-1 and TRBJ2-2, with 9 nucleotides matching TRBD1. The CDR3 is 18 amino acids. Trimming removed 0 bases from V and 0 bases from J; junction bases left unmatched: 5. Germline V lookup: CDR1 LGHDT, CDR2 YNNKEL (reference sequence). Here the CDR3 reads CASSQEVYRGPNTGELFF. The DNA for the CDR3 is TGTGCCAGCAGCCAAGAGGTGTACAGGGGGCCGAACACCGGGGAGCTGTTTTTT.

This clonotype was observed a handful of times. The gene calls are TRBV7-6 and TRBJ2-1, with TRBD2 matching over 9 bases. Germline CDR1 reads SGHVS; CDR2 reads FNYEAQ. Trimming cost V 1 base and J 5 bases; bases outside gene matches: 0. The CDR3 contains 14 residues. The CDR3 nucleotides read TGTGCCAGCAGCTTAGGACTAGCGGACAATGAGCAGTTCTTC. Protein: CASSLGLADNEQFF.

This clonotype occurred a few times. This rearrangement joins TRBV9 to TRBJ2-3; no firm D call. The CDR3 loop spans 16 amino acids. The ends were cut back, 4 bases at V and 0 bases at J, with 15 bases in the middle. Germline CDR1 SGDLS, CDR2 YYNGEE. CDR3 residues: CASSSLVSSSTDTQYF. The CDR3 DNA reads TGTGCCAGCAGCTCGTTAGTATCCTCTAGCACAGATACGCAGTATTTT.

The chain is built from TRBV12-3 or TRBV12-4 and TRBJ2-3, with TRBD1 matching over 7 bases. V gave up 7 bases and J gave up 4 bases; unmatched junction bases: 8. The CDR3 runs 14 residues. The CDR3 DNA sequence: TGTGCCAGCACTTCGGGACAGTTTGCAGATACGCAGTATTTT. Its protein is CASTSGQFADTQYF.

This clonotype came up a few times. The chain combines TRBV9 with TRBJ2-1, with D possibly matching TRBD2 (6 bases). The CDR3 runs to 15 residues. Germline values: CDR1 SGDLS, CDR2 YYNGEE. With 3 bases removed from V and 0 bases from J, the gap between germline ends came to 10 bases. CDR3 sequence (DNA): TGTGCCAGCAGCGCGGACGGGAGCTCCTACAATGAGCAGTTCTTC. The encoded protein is CASSADGSSYNEQFF.

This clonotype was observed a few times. The CDR3 nucleotides are TGCGCCAGCAGCTCCCACCTAGCGGGGTATGAGCAGTTCTTC. It encodes CASSSHLAGYEQFF. The rearrangement links TRBV5-1 to TRBJ2-1; 9 bases are shared with TRBD2. CDR1 is SGHRS and CDR2 is YFSETQ in the germline V gene. This CDR3 spans 14 amino acids. Trimming cost V 3 bases and J 8 bases; bases outside gene matches: 6. The complete variable domain, with remaining parts taken from reference TRBV5-1 and TRBJ2-1, reads KAGVTQTPRYLIKTRGQQVTLSCSPISGHRSVSWYQQTPGQGLQFLFEYFSETQRNKGNFPGRFSGRQFSNSRSEMNVSTLELGDSALYLCASSSHLAGYEQFFGPGTRLTVL.

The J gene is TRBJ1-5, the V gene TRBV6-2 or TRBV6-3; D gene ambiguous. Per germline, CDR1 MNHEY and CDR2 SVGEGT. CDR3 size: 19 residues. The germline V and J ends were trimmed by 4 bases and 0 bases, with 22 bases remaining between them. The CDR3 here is CASSSYSPFDLYSNQPQHF. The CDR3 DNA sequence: TGTGCCAGCAGTTCCTACAGTCCTTTTGACCTTTATAGCAATCAGCCCCAGCATTTT.

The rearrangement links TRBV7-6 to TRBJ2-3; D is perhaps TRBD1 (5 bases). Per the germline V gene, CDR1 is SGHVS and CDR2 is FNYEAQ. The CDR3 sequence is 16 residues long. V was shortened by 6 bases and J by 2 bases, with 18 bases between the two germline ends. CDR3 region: CASSHETAGNTDTQYF. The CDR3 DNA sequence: TGTGCCAGCAGTCACGAGACAGCCGGAAACACAGATACGCAGTATTTT. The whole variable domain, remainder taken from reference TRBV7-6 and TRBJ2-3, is GAGVSQSPRYKVTKRGQDVALRCDPISGHVSLYWYRQALGQGPEFLTYFNYEAQQDKSGLPNDRFSAERPEGSISTLTIQRTEQRDSAMYRCASSHETAGNTDTQYFGPGTRLTVL.

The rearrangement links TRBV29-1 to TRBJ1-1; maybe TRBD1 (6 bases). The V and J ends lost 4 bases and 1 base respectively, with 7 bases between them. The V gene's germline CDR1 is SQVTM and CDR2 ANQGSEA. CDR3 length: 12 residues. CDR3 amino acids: CSVGGANTEAFF. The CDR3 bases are TGCAGCGTTGGGGGGGCGAACACTGAAGCTTTCTTT.

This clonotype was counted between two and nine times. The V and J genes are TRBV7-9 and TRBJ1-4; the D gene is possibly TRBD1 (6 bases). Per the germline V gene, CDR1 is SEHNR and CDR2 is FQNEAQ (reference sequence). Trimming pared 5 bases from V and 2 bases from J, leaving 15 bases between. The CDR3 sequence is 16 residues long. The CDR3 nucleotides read TGTGCCAGCAGCACTATTTACAGGGCTACTAATGAAAAACTGTTTTTT. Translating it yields CASSTIYRATNEKLFF.

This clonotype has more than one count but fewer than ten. CDR3 in amino acids: CASTSLGTSGDQETQYF. Written as DNA, the CDR3 is TGCGCCAGCACGTCTCTTGGGACTAGCGGGGACCAAGAGACCCAGTACTTC. The chain employs TRBV4-3 and TRBJ2-5; TRBD2 aligns across 13 bases. Per the germline V gene, CDR1 is LGHNA and CDR2 is YSLEER. The J segment lost 0 bases and the V segment lost 7 bases, leaving 8 bases of the junction unmatched. The CDR3 length is 17 residues.

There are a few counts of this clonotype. The CDR3, as DNA: TGTGCCATCAGTGGGACTAGCGGGGGCCGACACAATGAGCAGTTCTTC. Translated: CAISGTSGGRHNEQFF. The genes are TRBV10-3 and TRBJ2-1; 13 nucleotides match TRBD2. From germline, CDR1 is ENHRY and CDR2 SYGVKD. The CDR3 runs 16 residues. V shed 4 bases and J 5 bases; nucleotides not matched to a gene: 5.

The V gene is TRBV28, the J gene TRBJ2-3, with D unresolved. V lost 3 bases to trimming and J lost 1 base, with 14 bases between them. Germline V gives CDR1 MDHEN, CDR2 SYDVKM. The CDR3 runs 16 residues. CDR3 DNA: TGTGCCAGCAGTTTTGCCGGAGCAGGAGGCACAGATACGCAGTATTTT. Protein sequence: CASSFAGAGGTDTQYF.

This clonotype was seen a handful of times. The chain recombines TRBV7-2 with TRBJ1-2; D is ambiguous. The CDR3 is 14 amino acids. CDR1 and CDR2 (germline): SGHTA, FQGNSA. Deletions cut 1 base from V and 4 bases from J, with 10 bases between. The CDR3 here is CASSLDPEVYGYTF. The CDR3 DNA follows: TGTGCCAGCAGCTTAGATCCTGAAGTCTATGGCTACACCTTC.

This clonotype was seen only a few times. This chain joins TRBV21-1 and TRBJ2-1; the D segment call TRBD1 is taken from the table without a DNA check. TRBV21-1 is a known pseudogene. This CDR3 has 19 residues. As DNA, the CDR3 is TGTGCCAGCAGCCAAAGGGACAGGGGGACCGCGAGCTCCTACAATGAGCAGTTCTTC. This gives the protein CASSQRDRGTASSYNEQFF.

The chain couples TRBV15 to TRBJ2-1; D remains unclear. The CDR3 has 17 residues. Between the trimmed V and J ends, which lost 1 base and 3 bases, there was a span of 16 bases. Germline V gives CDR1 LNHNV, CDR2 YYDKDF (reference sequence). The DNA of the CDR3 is TGTGCCACCAGCAGAGCAGCACTTCTATGGGACTACAATGAGCAGTTCTTC. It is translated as CATSRAALLWDYNEQFF.

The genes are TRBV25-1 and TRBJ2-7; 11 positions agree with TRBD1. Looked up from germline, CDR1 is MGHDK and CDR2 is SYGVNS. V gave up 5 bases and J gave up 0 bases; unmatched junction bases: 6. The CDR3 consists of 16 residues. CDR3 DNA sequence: TGTGCCAGCAGTTTGGGAGGGACAGGGGGCTCCTACGAGCAGTACTTC. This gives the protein CASSLGGTGGSYEQYF.

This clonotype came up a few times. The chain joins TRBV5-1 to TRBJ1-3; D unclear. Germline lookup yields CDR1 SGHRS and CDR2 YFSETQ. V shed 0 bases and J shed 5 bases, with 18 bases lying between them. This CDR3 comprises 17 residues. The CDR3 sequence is CASSLEVSESSRNTIYF. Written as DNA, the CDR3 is TGCGCCAGCAGCTTGGAAGTGAGCGAGTCGAGTCGAAACACCATATATTTT. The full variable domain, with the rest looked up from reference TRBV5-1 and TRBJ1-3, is KAGVTQTPRYLIKTRGQQVTLSCSPISGHRSVSWYQQTPGQGLQFLFEYFSETQRNKGNFPGRFSGRQFSNSRSEMNVSTLELGDSALYLCASSLEVSESSRNTIYFGEGSWLTVV.

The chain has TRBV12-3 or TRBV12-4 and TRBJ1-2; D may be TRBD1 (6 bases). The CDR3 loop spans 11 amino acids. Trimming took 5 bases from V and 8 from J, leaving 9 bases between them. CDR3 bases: TGTGCCAGCAGTACTACAGGGGGCTACACCTTC. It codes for CASSTTGGYTF.

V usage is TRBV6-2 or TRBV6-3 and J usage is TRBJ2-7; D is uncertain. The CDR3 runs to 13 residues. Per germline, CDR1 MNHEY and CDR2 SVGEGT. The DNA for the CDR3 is TGTGCCAGCAGTCTCTCGAGGAGCTACGAGCAGCACGTC. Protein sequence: CASSLSRSYEQHV.

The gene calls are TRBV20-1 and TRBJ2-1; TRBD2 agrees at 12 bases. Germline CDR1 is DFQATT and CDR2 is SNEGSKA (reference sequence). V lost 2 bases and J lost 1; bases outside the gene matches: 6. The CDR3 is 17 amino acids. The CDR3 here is CSARSSGRASSYNEQFF. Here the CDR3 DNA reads TGCAGTGCTAGATCTAGCGGGAGGGCTTCATCCTACAATGAGCAGTTCTTC.

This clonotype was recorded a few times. The CDR3 nucleotides are TGCAGCGTTCGGGCCGACGGTACCGGGGAGCTGTTTTTT. Translated: CSVRADGTGELFF. The chain combines TRBV29-1 with TRBJ2-2; the D is unclear. Germline V lookup: CDR1 SQVTM, CDR2 ANQGSEA. There are 13 residues in the CDR3. The V and J ends lost 5 bases and 5 bases respectively, with 12 bases between them.

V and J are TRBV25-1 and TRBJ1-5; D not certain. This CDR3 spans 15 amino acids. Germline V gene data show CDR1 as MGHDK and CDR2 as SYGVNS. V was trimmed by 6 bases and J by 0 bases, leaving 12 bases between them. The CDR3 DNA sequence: TGTGCCAGCAGCGCCGGCGGGAATAGCAATCAGCCCCAGCATTTT. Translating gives CASSAGGNSNQPQHF. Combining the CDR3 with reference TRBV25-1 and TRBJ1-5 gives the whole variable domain EADIYQTPRYLVIGTGKKITLECSQTMGHDKMYWYQQDPGMELHLIHYSYGVNSTEKGDLSSESTVSRIRTEHFPLTLESARPSHTSQYLCASSAGGNSNQPQHFGDGTRLSIL.

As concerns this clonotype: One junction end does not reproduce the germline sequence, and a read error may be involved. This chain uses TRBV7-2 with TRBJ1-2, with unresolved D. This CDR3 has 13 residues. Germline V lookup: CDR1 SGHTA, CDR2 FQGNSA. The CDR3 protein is CASSVAGVYGYTF. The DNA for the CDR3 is TGTGCCAGCAGCGTAGCAGGAGTGTATGGCTACACCTTC.

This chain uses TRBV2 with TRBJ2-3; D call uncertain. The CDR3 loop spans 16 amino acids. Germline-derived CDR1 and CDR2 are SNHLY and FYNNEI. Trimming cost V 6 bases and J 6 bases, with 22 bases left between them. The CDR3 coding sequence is TGTGCCAGCAGGGGCTTGATAGCTATGTCCGTTGATACGCAGTATTTT. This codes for CASRGLIAMSVDTQYF.

The CDR3 protein is CASSGVTPVRPANTGELFF. CDR3 sequence (DNA): TGTGCCAGCAGTGGAGTAACCCCCGTTCGACCCGCGAACACCGGGGAGCTGTTTTTT. The V call is TRBV2, the J call TRBJ2-2; unclear D gene. Germline-derived CDR1 and CDR2 are SNHLY and FYNNEI. The V gene lost 4 bases and the J gene lost 0 bases, with 21 bases spanning the gap. This CDR3 spans 19 amino acids.

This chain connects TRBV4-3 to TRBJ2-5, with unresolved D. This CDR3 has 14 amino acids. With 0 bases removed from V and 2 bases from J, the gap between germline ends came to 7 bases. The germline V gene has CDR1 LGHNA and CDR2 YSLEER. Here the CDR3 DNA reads TGCGCCAGCAGCCAAGATTTGGAACAAGAGACCCAGTACTTC. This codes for CASSQDLEQETQYF.

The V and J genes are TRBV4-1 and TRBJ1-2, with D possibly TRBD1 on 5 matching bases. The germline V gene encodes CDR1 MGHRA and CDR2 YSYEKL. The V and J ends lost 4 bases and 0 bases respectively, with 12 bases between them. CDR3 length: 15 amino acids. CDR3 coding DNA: TGCGCCAGCAGCCCACAGGTTATCACTAACTATGGCTACACCTTC. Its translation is CASSPQVITNYGYTF.